This T cell receptor beta chain was recorded in a study of brain T cells in children with intractable seizures. Whole-study findings and limits: Viral specificity was inferred only from CDR3 similarity; HCMV serostatus was unknown.

Sequencing was limited to surgery cases with top T cell transcript signatures in brain tissue. The CDR3 sequence is 11 residues long. Trimming pared 0 bases from V and 4 bases from J, leaving 1 base between. The germline gives CDR1 GTSNPN, CDR2 SVGIG (reference sequence). About this clone itself: Antigen unknown. The sample carries other DNA sequences with the same CDR3.

TCRdb keeps only in-frame clones here, not all; method: immunoSEQ multiplex PCR. Of about 76,000 clones detected, just over 90% appear once; the ten largest clones hold over 1.5%. The sequence derives from a boy in the first two years of life with tuberous sclerosis and intractable seizures. This chain connects TRBV30 to TRBJ1-3; unclear D gene. Sequencing was performed on peripheral blood, taken at surgery. DNA for the CDR3: TGTGCCTGGAGTGTAGGAAACACCATATATTTT. It specifies CAWSVGNTIYF.